Listed below are T cell receptor beta chains from one sample, sequenced in a study of response to subunit inactivated influenza vaccine. From the RT-PCR reads, TCRdb called clonotypes with MiXCR, one entry per CDR3 protein. Here the sample spans some 640,000 distinct CDR3 sequences, more than 11% being singletons. The specimen comprised PBMCs from blood, sampled 14 days before vaccination. The source of these receptors is a man aged 45 to 65 who received an inactivated influenza vaccine. CDR3s include the opening cysteine and the closing phenylalanine or tryptophan. The D gene is left open where the match is weak. Only some rows state a clone size, as once, few, many or a class for expanded clones.

j_call,d_call,clone_size,v_call,cdr3_nt,cdr3_aa
TRBJ1-1,TRBD1,few,TRBV12-3/TRBV12-4,TGTGCCAGCAGCCCAGGGGGCATGGTCACTGAAGCTTTCTTT,CASSPGGMVTEAFF
TRBJ2-7,NA,NA,TRBV4-2,TGTGCCAGCAGCCAAGAAAGAGAGACCTACGAGCAGTACTTC,CASSQERETYEQYF
TRBJ2-7,NA,NA,TRBV7-2,TGTGCCAGCAGCTTCGAGGGGGGAACCTACGAGCAGTACTTC,CASSFEGGTYEQYF
TRBJ2-5,NA,NA,TRBV5-1,TGCGCCAGCAGATTGGAGACCCAGTACTTC,CASRLETQYF
TRBJ2-1,TRBD2,few,TRBV11-3,TGTGCCAGCAGCTTTACGGGGGGGCGGCAGTTCTTC,CASSFTGGRQFF
TRBJ2-4,NA,NA,TRBV28,TGTGCCAGCAGTTTAAGGCAGGGGTTAGCCAAAAACATTCAGTACTTC,CASSLRQGLAKNIQYF
TRBJ2-5,TRBD2,NA,TRBV7-2,TGTGCCAGCAGCCCCGGACTAGCGGGGGGAAAAGAGACCCAGTACTTC,CASSPGLAGGKETQYF
TRBJ2-2,NA,NA,TRBV4-3,TGCGCCAGCAGCCAAGCAGCGTCCGACACCGGGGAGCTGTTTTTT,CASSQAASDTGELFF
TRBJ2-3,NA,few,TRBV3-1,TGTGCCAGCAGCCAAGATTCCAGGACAAAGTATTTT,CASSQDSRTKYF
TRBJ2-3,NA,few,TRBV6-1,TGTGCCAGCAGTCCCCGTCTTTGGGGGAGGAGCGCAGATACGCAGTATTTT,CASSPRLWGRSADTQYF
TRBJ2-2,NA,few,TRBV2,TGTGCCAGCAGCGCGTCGGGCACCGGGGAGCTGTTTTTT,CASSASGTGELFF
TRBJ2-2,TRBD1,NA,TRBV20-1,TGCAGTGCCGAAGAAGGACAGGGTTTCACCGGGGAGCTGTTTTTT,CSAEEGQGFTGELFF
TRBJ1-1,NA,NA,TRBV6-1,TGTGCCAGCAGTCGGCCAGACCCGGGGGCGAAAGCTTTCTTT,CASSRPDPGAKAFF
TRBJ2-7,TRBD2,few,TRBV5-1,TGCGCCAGCAGAACGACTAGCGGGAGTGACGAGCAGTACTTC,CASRTTSGSDEQYF
TRBJ2-5,TRBD2,NA,TRBV6-5,TGTGCCAGCAGTTCACGACTAGCGGGGAAACAAGAGACCCAGTACTTC,CASSSRLAGKQETQYF
TRBJ2-2,TRBD2,few,TRBV5-1,TGCGCCAGCAGCGTCGGGGAGGGTCGGACCGGGGAGCTGTTTTTT,CASSVGEGRTGELFF
TRBJ2-5,NA,NA,TRBV5-5,TGTGCCAGCAGCTATAGCGCAGGGGGAGGCCAGTACTTC,CASSYSAGGGQYF
TRBJ2-6,NA,NA,TRBV28,TGTGCCAGCAGGTGGGGGGCCGGGGCCAACGTCCTGACTTTC,CASRWGAGANVLTF
TRBJ2-7,NA,few,TRBV3-1,TGTGCCAGCAGCCCTCGTTCTACCTACGAGCAGTACTTC,CASSPRSTYEQYF
TRBJ1-2,NA,few,TRBV12-3/TRBV12-4,TGTGCCAGCAGTTTATCTGCCCTGGGCTATGGCTACACCTTC,CASSLSALGYGYTF
TRBJ2-5,NA,NA,TRBV12-5,TGTGCTAGTGGTTTCGCCTCGAAAGAGACCCAGTACTTC,CASGFASKETQYF
TRBJ1-1,NA,NA,TRBV10-3,TGTGTCATCAGTGAGGGCCCGGGAGACACTGAAGCTTTCTTT,CVISEGPGDTEAFF
TRBJ1-2,TRBD1,NA,TRBV19,TGTGCCAGTAGCGGACAGGGGGCTGATCGGGGCTACACCTTC,CASSGQGADRGYTF
TRBJ1-5,NA,NA,TRBV6-2/TRBV6-3,TGTGCCAGCAGTACCCGGACCGGGGGCGATGGCAATCAGCCCCAGCATTTT,CASSTRTGGDGNQPQHF
TRBJ2-3,TRBD1,many,TRBV7-2,TGTGCCAGCAGCGGCGGCAGGGGGCGCCCAGATACGCAGTATTTT,CASSGGRGRPDTQYF
TRBJ1-5,NA,few,TRBV19,TGTGCCAGTAGTATCCTGACATCGGGGCATCAGCCCCAGCATTTT,CASSILTSGHQPQHF
TRBJ2-7,TRBD2,NA,TRBV27,TGTGCCAGCAGTTTACTCGGCGCGGCTAGCGGGAGTTACGAGCAGTACTTC,CASSLLGAASGSYEQYF
TRBJ2-4,NA,few,TRBV14,TGTGCCAGCAGCCAGACCGGGGTTGGAGCCAAAAACATTCAGTACTTC,CASSQTGVGAKNIQYF
TRBJ2-5,NA,few,TRBV5-4,TGTGCCAGCAGCTCTGACGCCAGGGTAGAGACCCAGTACTTC,CASSSDARVETQYF
TRBJ2-7,NA,NA,TRBV14,TGTGCCAGCAGCCAATACCTCCCCGGGCGGAACTCCTACGAGCAGTACTTC,CASSQYLPGRNSYEQYF
TRBJ1-2,TRBD1,NA,TRBV20-1,TGCAGTGCTACTACCGGGACAGGGACCGGCTATGGCTACACCTTC,CSATTGTGTGYGYTF
TRBJ2-5,TRBD2,few,TRBV5-1,TGCGCCAGCAGCTTGGCTAGCGGTAACCAAGAGACCCAGTACTTC,CASSLASGNQETQYF
TRBJ1-6,TRBD1,few,TRBV28,TGTGCCAGCAGAGGGGACAGTGGATCACCCCTCCACTTT,CASRGDSGSPLHF
TRBJ2-2,NA,many,TRBV6-2/TRBV6-3,TGTGCCAGCAGTTACAGAACCGGGGAGCTGTTTTTT,CASSYRTGELFF
TRBJ2-2,NA,NA,TRBV7-2,TGTGCCAGCACCCGGCAGCTTAGCACCGGGGAGCTGTTTTTT,CASTRQLSTGELFF
TRBJ2-5,TRBD2,NA,TRBV7-9,TGTGCCAGCAGCCCGAGCGGGAGCAGGGGGACCCAGTACTTC,CASSPSGSRGTQYF
TRBJ2-3,TRBD1,NA,TRBV29-1,TGCAGCGTTGTACAGGGGGGCACAGATACGCAGTATTTT,CSVVQGGTDTQYF
TRBJ2-3,NA,few,TRBV27,TGTGCCAGCACGGAGCGGGGCACAGATACGCAGTATTTT,CASTERGTDTQYF
TRBJ1-1,NA,NA,TRBV13,TGTGCCAGCAGAGCCGCGGGGCCGACTGAAGCTTTCTTT,CASRAAGPTEAFF
TRBJ2-5,NA,NA,TRBV27,TGTGCCAGCAGTCCGGGAGCCAGAGGAGAGACCCAGTACTTC,CASSPGARGETQYF
TRBJ2-1,TRBD1,NA,TRBV29-1,TGCAGCGTCGCCCCGGGACAGGGGCTCAATCGGGGTCGTGAGCAGTTCTTC,CSVAPGQGLNRGREQFF
TRBJ1-1,NA,few,TRBV12-3/TRBV12-4,TGTGCCAGCAGTTTAGCTCAGACACGTACTGAGGCTGAAGCTTTCTTT,CASSLAQTRTEAEAFF
TRBJ1-5,TRBD1,NA,TRBV4-1,TGCGCCAGCAGCCCGACATGGGACAGGGTAGAGCCCCAGCATTTT,CASSPTWDRVEPQHF
TRBJ2-5,NA,NA,TRBV20-1,TGCAGTGCAAAAGAGCCTAGCGCGTACCAAGAGACCCAGTACTTC,CSAKEPSAYQETQYF
TRBJ2-3,NA,NA,TRBV13,TGTGCCAGCAACATGGGGACAGATACGCAGTATTTT,CASNMGTDTQYF
TRBJ2-7,NA,few,TRBV3-1,TGTGCCAGCAGCGTCCGACGGGGGACAAGCTCCTACGAGCAGTACTTC,CASSVRRGTSSYEQYF
TRBJ2-1,TRBD2,NA,TRBV6-2/TRBV6-3,TGTGCCAGCAGTCGCCGGGACTACCATTACAATGAGCAGTTCTTC,CASSRRDYHYNEQFF
TRBJ2-4,NA,NA,TRBV2,TGTGCCAGCAGAGGGGGAGGAGGTGTGTCGGCTCAGTACTTC,CASRGGGGVSAQYF
TRBJ1-6,NA,NA,TRBV20-1,TGCAGTGCTAGAGTAAGGACAGTCGAATCACCCCTCCACTTT,CSARVRTVESPLHF
TRBJ2-1,TRBD1,many,TRBV24-1,TGTGCCACCAGTGATTGGGGCAGGGGGCACGATGAGCAGTTCTTC,CATSDWGRGHDEQFF
TRBJ2-2,TRBD2,NA,TRBV4-1,TGCGCCAGCAGCCAACTAGCGGGGGCGGCCGGGGAGCTGTTTTTT,CASSQLAGAAGELFF
TRBJ1-3,NA,NA,TRBV6-5,TGTGCCAGCAGTTACTCGGGCAGGGGAGTTGGAAATACCATATATTTT,CASSYSGRGVGNTIYF
TRBJ2-1,TRBD1,NA,TRBV7-2,TGTGCCAGCAGCACGACTGGACAGGCCTACAGTGAGCAGTTCTTC,CASSTTGQAYSEQFF
TRBJ2-3,NA,NA,TRBV24-1,TGTGCCACAGCAACCGGGACAATTGGAACAGATACGCAGTATTTT,CATATGTIGTDTQYF
TRBJ2-1,NA,NA,TRBV7-8,TGTGCCAGCAGCTTAAGGGTAAGGATACCGACCTACAATGAGCAGTTCTTC,CASSLRVRIPTYNEQFF
TRBJ1-5,NA,NA,TRBV12-3/TRBV12-4,TGTGCCAGCAGTTCCCAAAGCCAGCCCCAGCATTTT,CASSSQSQPQHF
TRBJ1-5,NA,NA,TRBV4-1,TGCGCCAGCAGCCAAGATCCGCAGGGATTCGGCAATCAGCCCCAGCATTTT,CASSQDPQGFGNQPQHF
TRBJ1-5,NA,many,TRBV30,TGTGCCTGGACCGGAGGGGGGGGGCCCCAGCATTTT,CAWTGGGGPQHF
TRBJ1-1,NA,few,TRBV14,TGTGCCAGCAGCCAATATCAGGGCATGAACACTGAAGCTTTCTTT,CASSQYQGMNTEAFF
TRBJ2-7,TRBD2,many,TRBV15,TGTGCCACCAGCAGTGGACTAGCGGGCTGGGACGAGCAGTACTTC,CATSSGLAGWDEQYF